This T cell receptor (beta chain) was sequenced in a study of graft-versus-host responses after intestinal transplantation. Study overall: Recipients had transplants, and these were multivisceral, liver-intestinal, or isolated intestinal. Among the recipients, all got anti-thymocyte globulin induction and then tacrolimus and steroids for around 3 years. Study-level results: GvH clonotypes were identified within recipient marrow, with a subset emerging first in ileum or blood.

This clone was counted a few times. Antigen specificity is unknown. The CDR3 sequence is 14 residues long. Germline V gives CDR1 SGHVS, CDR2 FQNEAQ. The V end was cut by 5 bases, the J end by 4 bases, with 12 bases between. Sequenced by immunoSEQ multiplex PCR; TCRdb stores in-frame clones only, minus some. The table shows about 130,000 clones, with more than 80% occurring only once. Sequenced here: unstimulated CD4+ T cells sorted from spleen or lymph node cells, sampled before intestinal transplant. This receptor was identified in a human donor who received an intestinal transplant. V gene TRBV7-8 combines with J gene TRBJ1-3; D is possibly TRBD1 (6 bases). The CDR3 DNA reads TGTGCCAGCAGCGTACAGGGCGGCGGAAACACCATATATTTT. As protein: CASSVQGGGNTIYF.